The 26 T cell receptor beta chains reported below all come from one sample, sequenced in a study of graft-versus-host responses after intestinal transplantation. These receptors are not linked to any known antigen. This table comes from immunoSEQ multiplex PCR, and its TCRdb copy is limited to in-frame clones, with some not included. Seen here are roughly 110,000 clones, roughly 92% observed once, and the top ten hold roughly 0.24%. Specimen: unstimulated CD4+ T cells sorted from spleen or lymph node cells, collected before transplant. These receptors all come from a human donor who was the organ donor for an intestinal transplant.

V gene TRBV25-1 combines with J gene TRBJ1-1, with TRBD1 identical over 7 bases. The length of the CDR3 is 15 residues. The V gene's germline CDR1 is MGHDK and CDR2 SYGVNS. The V gene end was trimmed by 4 bases and the J gene end by 0 bases; junction bases not matched to a gene: 5. Here the CDR3 reads CASSANRGVNTEAFF. DNA for the CDR3: TGTGCCAGCAGTGCCAACAGGGGCGTGAACACTGAAGCTTTCTTT.

The chain is built from TRBV4-1 and TRBJ2-1, with unresolved D. The germline gives CDR1 MGHRA, CDR2 YSYEKL. Trimming pared 1 base from V and 3 bases from J, leaving 16 bases between. The CDR3 spans 17 residues. The CDR3 DNA follows: TGCGCCAGCAGCCAAGTTCCCATAATTGGTATCTACAATGAGCAGTTCTTC. Translating it yields CASSQVPIIGIYNEQFF.

The sample holds one count of this clone. The chain joins TRBV6-6 to TRBJ2-1, with 8 bases identical to TRBD2. V dropped 2 bases and J dropped 7; count of bases not matched to a gene: 4. CDR1 and CDR2 from the germline V gene are MNHNY and SVGAGI (reference sequence). The CDR3 has 14 residues. This CDR3 is CASSYAGGTNEQFF. Written as DNA, the CDR3 is TGTGCCAGCAGTTACGCGGGAGGTACGAATGAGCAGTTCTTC.

CDR3 sequence reads: CASSLTSRQETQYF. The CDR3, as DNA: TGTGCCAGCAGCTTAACTAGCAGACAAGAGACCCAGTACTTC. The V and J genes are TRBV5-6 and TRBJ2-5; possibly TRBD2 for D (6 bases). V lost 2 bases to trimming and J lost 2 bases, with 10 bases between them. This CDR3 is 14 amino acids long. Germline CDR1 is SGHDT and CDR2 is YYEEEE.

The chain uses TRBV7-2 and TRBJ2-7; a weak D match, TRBD1 (6 bases). The germline gives CDR1 SGHTA, CDR2 FQGNSA. This CDR3 has 14 residues. The V gene lost 5 bases and the J gene lost 3 bases, with 14 bases spanning the gap. The CDR3 sequence is CASSPDRGSYEQYF. Written as DNA, the CDR3 is TGTGCCAGCAGCCCCGATAGGGGGAGCTACGAGCAGTACTTC.

The gene calls are TRBV28 and TRBJ1-1; TRBD1 matches at 7 bases. V dropped 5 bases and J dropped 3; count of bases not matched to a gene: 0. This CDR3 region has 12 residues. In germline, CDR1 is MDHEN, CDR2 SYDVKM. CDR3 in amino acids: CASSDRDTEAFF. DNA for the CDR3: TGTGCCAGCAGTGACAGGGACACTGAAGCTTTCTTT.

V and J are TRBV18 and TRBJ1-1; 12 bases line up with TRBD1. The germline V gene has CDR1 KGHSH and CDR2 LQKENI. CDR3 length equals 15 residues. The V segment lost 3 bases and the J segment 1 base; nucleotides outside the gene matches: 0. The CDR3 here is CASSPGQGANTEAFF. DNA of the CDR3: TGTGCCAGCTCACCGGGACAGGGGGCGAACACTGAAGCTTTCTTT.

This clone was found once. This chain links TRBV4-1 with TRBJ1-4; D gene ambiguous. CDR1 MGHRA and CDR2 YSYEKL come from the germline V gene. With 3 bases removed from V and 0 bases from J, the gap between germline ends came to 8 bases. This CDR3 has 15 residues. CDR3 DNA sequence: TGCGCCAGCAGCCAGGGGTCGCCAACTAATGAAAAACTGTTTTTT. This sequence encodes CASSQGSPTNEKLFF.

Only one count was recorded for this clone. The chain has TRBV10-1 and TRBJ2-3, with 7 bases identical to TRBD2. The CDR3 covers 15 residues. Germline lookup yields CDR1 WNHNN and CDR2 SYGVQD (reference sequence). J lost 9 bases, V lost 3 bases, and 12 bases had no gene match. The CDR3 spells CASSDAGRVRGTQYF. The CDR3 nucleotides are TGCGCCAGCAGTGACGCAGGGAGGGTTCGTGGGACGCAGTATTTT.

The chain links TRBV25-1 to TRBJ2-3, with 7 bases lining up with TRBD2. Germline V lookup: CDR1 MGHDK, CDR2 SYGVNS. After removal of 6 bases from V and 2 bases from J, the junction contained 5 bases not matched to a gene. The CDR3 totals 14 residues. The CDR3 sequence is CASREAGTTDTQYF. The CDR3 DNA reads as TGTGCCAGCAGGGAAGCGGGGACCACAGATACGCAGTATTTT.

The V gene is TRBV7-6, the J gene TRBJ1-1; a weak D match, TRBD1 (5 bases). Per the germline V gene, CDR1 is SGHVS and CDR2 is FNYEAQ. The CDR3 consists of 13 residues. V was pared by 5 bases and J by 4 bases, with 11 bases between. The CDR3 reads CASSAGFFTEAFF. As DNA, the CDR3 is TGTGCCAGCAGCGCAGGGTTTTTCACTGAAGCTTTCTTT.

This chain joins TRBV5-4 and TRBJ2-2; D is unclear. Trimming shortened V by 2 bases and J by 1 base, and 9 bases separated the two germline ends. CDR1 and CDR2 from the germline V gene are SGHNT and YYREEE (reference sequence). The CDR3 covers 15 residues. Here the CDR3 DNA reads TGTGCCAGCAGCTTCGGCGGCCTGAACACCGGGGAGCTGTTTTTT. It encodes CASSFGGLNTGELFF.

The genes are TRBV28 and TRBJ1-3; unclear D gene. CDR1 is MDHEN, CDR2 SYDVKM, per germline. This CDR3 has 11 residues. V gave up 8 bases and J gave up 1 base, with 3 bases separating them. CDR3 sequence reads: CASGSGNTIYF. In DNA form, the CDR3 reads TGTGCCAGCGGGTCTGGAAACACCATATATTTT. The entire variable domain, with the rest obtained from reference TRBV28 and TRBJ1-3, is as follows: DVKVTQSSRYLVKRTGEKVFLECVQDMDHENMFWYRQDPGLGLRLIYFSYDVKMKEKGDIPEGYSVSREKKERFSLILESASTNQTSMYLCASGSGNTIYFGEGSWLTVV.

V and J are TRBV9 and TRBJ2-3; D is perhaps TRBD1 (6 bases). This CDR3 comprises 13 residues. Trimming took 6 bases from V and 0 from J, leaving 8 bases between them. CDR1 and CDR2 (germline): SGDLS, YYNGEE. The CDR3: CASTGDSTDTQYF. The CDR3 nucleotides read TGTGCCAGCACAGGGGATAGCACAGATACGCAGTATTTT.

CDR3 sequence reads: CASSSGLAGFGETQYF. The CDR3 DNA reads TGTGCCAGCAGCTCCGGACTAGCGGGATTTGGAGAGACCCAGTACTTC. The V gene is TRBV7-9, the J gene TRBJ2-5; TRBD2 agrees at 12 bases. This CDR3 is 16 amino acids long. Germline V gene lookup returns CDR1 SEHNR and CDR2 FQNEAQ (reference sequence). V lost 4 bases, J lost 4 bases, and 7 bases stayed unmatched.

The V gene is TRBV10-2, the J gene TRBJ2-7; no firm D call. V shed 9 bases and J shed 3 bases, with 6 bases lying between them. This CDR3 contains 10 residues. Germline V gene data show CDR1 as WSHSY and CDR2 as SAAADI. CDR3 DNA: TGCGCCAGGTCATACTACGAGCAGTACTTC. Translation: CARSYYEQYF.

This clone occurred once. This chain joins TRBV21-1 and TRBJ2-7; the table's D call, TRBD2, has no DNA check behind it. TRBV21-1 has pseudogene status. The CDR3 totals 20 residues. The CDR3 nucleotides read TGTGCCAGCAGCAAGGGCAGTCGACTAGCGGGAGAACCGAGAACCTACGAGCAGTACTTC. Its protein is CASSKGSRLAGEPRTYEQYF.

J is TRBJ2-6 and V is TRBV5-8; D is ambiguous. The CDR3 totals 18 residues. Trimming pared 1 base from V and 0 bases from J, leaving 14 bases between. The germline V gene encodes CDR1 SGHTS and CDR2 YDEGEE. The CDR3 spells CASSLYTGSLSGANVLTF. Here the CDR3 DNA reads TGTGCCAGCAGCTTGTACACGGGTTCCCTCTCTGGGGCCAACGTCCTGACTTTC.

The chain combines TRBV7-9 with TRBJ2-1; 9 bases are shared with TRBD2. With 5 bases clipped from V and 7 bases from J, the junction kept 6 bases outside the gene matches. This CDR3 comprises 14 residues. CDR1 is SEHNR and CDR2 is FQNEAQ in the germline V gene (reference sequence). CDR3 sequence (DNA): TGTGCCAGCAGCAGAGGACTAGCGTCGAATGAGCAGTTCTTC. Translation gives CASSRGLASNEQFF.

The chain is built from TRBV28 and TRBJ1-1; TRBD1 matches at 7 bases. The CDR3 length is 14 residues. Germline V gene lookup returns CDR1 MDHEN and CDR2 SYDVKM. The trim removed 6 bases at V and 3 bases at J, leaving 7 bases unmatched. CDR3 DNA: TGTGCCAGCAGGAAGGGGGCAGTCCACACTGAAGCTTTCTTT. Encoded protein: CASRKGAVHTEAFF.

The V call is TRBV27, the J call TRBJ1-2, with D possibly TRBD1 on 6 matching bases. The V gene's germline CDR1 is MNHEY and CDR2 SMNVEV (reference sequence). Trimming pared 4 bases from V and 4 bases from J, leaving 16 bases between. The CDR3 runs 15 residues. CDR3 bases: TGTGCCAGCAGTTATCTTCCCACAGGGCCCTATGGCTACACCTTC. Translation gives CASSYLPTGPYGYTF.

The chain recombines TRBV6-6 with TRBJ2-5; D is ambiguous. Germline CDR1 reads MNHNY; CDR2 reads SVGAGI (reference sequence). This CDR3 has 14 amino acids. V gave up 4 bases and J gave up 1 base, with 10 bases separating them. CDR3 DNA sequence: TGTGCCAGCAGTTCTGGACGGACCCAAGAGACCCAGTACTTC. Protein product: CASSSGRTQETQYF.

The chain uses TRBV4-3 and TRBJ1-4; TRBD1 aligns across 8 bases. V lost 0 bases and J lost 7; bases outside the gene matches: 1. CDR1 and CDR2 (germline): LGHNA, YSLEER. This CDR3 has 14 residues. The CDR3 nucleotides are TGCGCCAGCAGCCAAGACAGGGGGCGTGAAAAACTGTTTTTT. It codes for CASSQDRGREKLFF.

The CDR3 loop reads CASSLGLAGVEQYF. In DNA form, the CDR3 reads TGTGCCAGCAGCCTCGGACTAGCGGGAGTCGAGCAGTACTTC. The J gene is TRBJ2-7, the V gene TRBV7-2; 13 bases map to TRBD2. V shed 5 bases and J 6 bases; nucleotides not matched to a gene: 4. Germline V gene sequence: CDR1 SGHTA, CDR2 FQGNSA. The CDR3 is 14 amino acids.

The chain carries TRBV27 and TRBJ1-2, with 7 bases that match TRBD1. V shed 8 bases, J shed 5 bases, and the junction held 8 bases outside the gene matches. This CDR3 spans 13 amino acids. Germline values: CDR1 MNHEY, CDR2 SMNVEV (reference sequence). Here the CDR3 reads CASSPRDRYGYTF. The CDR3 DNA reads TGTGCCAGCTCCCCACGGGACAGATATGGCTACACCTTC.

This chain connects TRBV11-3 to TRBJ2-1; D is perhaps TRBD1 or TRBD2 (5 bases each). The V gene lost 2 bases and the J gene lost 9 bases, with 14 bases spanning the gap. CDR1 and CDR2 (germline): SGHNT, YENEEA. CDR3 length: 14 amino acids. In DNA form, the CDR3 reads TGTGCCAGCAGCTTACATCGAGAGGGGAGTGAGCAGTTCTTC. Its translation is CASSLHREGSEQFF.